The rows below give T cell receptor beta chains drawn from one sample of a study of T-cell reconstitution after alpha-beta-depleted transplantation in children. A single record per CDR3 protein comes from TCRdb applying MiXCR to the PCR reads. The sample gives 130,000 to 150,000 distinct CDR3 sequences, more than 8% of which show up once; roughly 18% is in the top ten. This specimen consisted of PBMCs, mostly from graft donor cells, obtained 180 days after TCRalphabeta/CD19-depleted stem cell transplant. The receptor set was obtained from a female patient between 2 and 10 years old who had a stem cell transplant for congenital amegakaryocytic thrombocytopenia, so the T cells may come from the graft donor. Both conserved end residues are part of each CDR3. D genes are given only for firm matches. Clone size, where shown, is once, few, many, or a class for clones that have expanded.

j_call | v_call | d_call | clone_size | cdr3_nt | cdr3_aa
TRBJ1-1 | TRBV5-1 | . | many | TGCGCCAGCAGCTTGGTTGCGGGGAACACTGAAGCTTTCTTT | CASSLVAGNTEAFF
TRBJ1-1 | TRBV4-1 | . | few | TGCGCCAGCAGCCAAGACTCAGCAGCGAACACTGAAGCTTTCTTT | CASSQDSAANTEAFF
TRBJ2-1 | TRBV4-2 | TRBD2 | . | TGTGCCAGCAGCCCCGGGAGGGTCTGCAATGAGCAGTTCTTC | CASSPGRVCNEQFF
TRBJ2-5 | TRBV19 | TRBD1 | many | TGTGCCAGTACCGGACAGGGGCGAGAGACCCAGTACTTC | CASTGQGRETQYF
TRBJ2-5 | TRBV5-1 | . | many | TGCGCCAGCAGCTTGGTGTCACCCCAAGAGACCCAGTACTTC | CASSLVSPQETQYF
TRBJ1-1 | TRBV20-1 | . | . | TGCAGTGCGAGGCCAGGGACAAATGGCGCTGAAGCTTTCTTT | CSARPGTNGAEAFF
TRBJ2-1 | TRBV27 | TRBD1 | many | TGTGCCAGCAGCACCCGGGACAGGTGGCCCAATGAGCAGTTCTTC | CASSTRDRWPNEQFF
TRBJ1-3 | TRBV20-1 | . | many | TGCAGTGCTAGAGGGGTAACTGGAAACACCATATATTTT | CSARGVTGNTIYF
TRBJ2-1 | TRBV5-1 | . | few | TGCGCCAGCAGCTTCCCGGAGAAGTACAATGAGCAGTTCTTC | CASSFPEKYNEQFF
TRBJ1-2 | TRBV20-1 | . | few | TGCAGTGCTAGACCAGGCCTAAACTATGGCTACACCTTC | CSARPGLNYGYTF
TRBJ2-5 | TRBV12-3/TRBV12-4 | TRBD1 | many | TGTGCCAGCACCTGGGGACAGCGGTACCAAGAGACCCAGTACTTC | CASTWGQRYQETQYF
TRBJ2-2 | TRBV28 | . | many | TGTGCCAGCAGTTTTTTTAACGGGGGGAACACCGGGGAGCTGTTTTTT | CASSFFNGGNTGELFF
TRBJ2-1 | TRBV20-1 | . | few | TGCAGTGCTACTCTCCTTAGCGCTCTCTCCTACAATGAGCAGTTCTTC | CSATLLSALSYNEQFF
TRBJ1-6 | TRBV7-9 | . | many | TGTGCCAGCAGCTTGCTGGGGGGTTCACCCCTCCACTTT | CASSLLGGSPLHF
TRBJ1-2 | TRBV11-2 | TRBD1 | many | TGTGCCAGCAGCCAACAGGGGGGGTATGGCTACACCTTC | CASSQQGGYGYTF
TRBJ2-4 | TRBV20-1 | TRBD2 | few | TGCAGTGCTCCCCGGGCGGGAGGTATACCCCTAGCCAAAAACAGTCAGTACTTC | CSAPRAGGIPLAKNSQYF
TRBJ2-7 | TRBV12-3/TRBV12-4 | . | many | TGTGCCAGCAGTTTTTTAGGGAGCTCCTACGAGCAGTACTTC | CASSFLGSSYEQYF
TRBJ2-7 | TRBV12-3/TRBV12-4 | TRBD2 | . | TGTGCCAGCAGCAAAGATGGCGGGGGGGCGGGGGAGCAGTACTTC | CASSKDGGGAGEQYF
TRBJ2-5 | TRBV20-1 | . | many | TGCAGTGCTAGAGAGACAGTCCAAGAGACCCAGTACTTC | CSARETVQETQYF
TRBJ1-2 | TRBV28 | TRBD1 | many | TGTGCCAGCAGCTTGACTACGGGACAGAAGCCTTATGGCTACACCTTC | CASSLTTGQKPYGYTF
TRBJ2-7 | TRBV7-8 | . | many | TGTGCCAGCAGCTTGGCGGTCAAGAACTACGAGCAGTACTTC | CASSLAVKNYEQYF
TRBJ1-5 | TRBV6-1 | . | . | TGTGCCAGCACTCCTCTCCCGAGTTATAGCAATCAGCCCCAGCATTTT | CASTPLPSYSNQPQHF
TRBJ1-3 | TRBV12-3/TRBV12-4 | TRBD1 | . | TGTGCCAGCAGTTTAAGTACAGGGGGCGGTGGAAACACCATATATTTT | CASSLSTGGGGNTIYF
TRBJ1-6 | TRBV20-1 | . | . | TGCAGTGCCATAGGGGTCTCACCCCTCCACTTT | CSAIGVSPLHF
TRBJ2-2 | TRBV2 | TRBD2 | many | TGTGCCAGCAGCGTTACTAGCGGGATAGCAAACACCGGGGAGCTGTTTTTT | CASSVTSGIANTGELFF
TRBJ2-1 | TRBV10-3 | . | many | TGTGCCATCAGTGAAGAGCGGGTACGTGACAATGAGCAGTTCTTC | CAISEERVRDNEQFF
TRBJ2-1 | TRBV13 | TRBD2 | many | TGTGCCAGCAGCTTAGGTCCGCTAGCGGGAGGGCCTGTCCTCCCAAATGAGCAGTTCTTC | CASSLGPLAGGPVLPNEQFF
TRBJ2-1 | TRBV7-2 | TRBD2 | many | TGTGCCAGCAGCTTAGGGCTAGCGGGACGCCCCTACAATGAGCAGTTCTTC | CASSLGLAGRPYNEQFF
TRBJ1-6 | TRBV7-2 | . | many | TGTGCCAGCACTTCCCTGAGGGGTTCACCCCTCCACTTT | CASTSLRGSPLHF
TRBJ1-4 | TRBV6-6 | . | . | TGTGCCAGCAGTTCCCACCGGGGGGAAAAACTGTTTTTT | CASSSHRGEKLFF
TRBJ2-7 | TRBV6-5 | . | . | TGTGCCAGCAGTTACTTCGGGGGGCCAGGCCACGAGCAGTACTTC | CASSYFGGPGHEQYF
TRBJ2-1 | TRBV5-5 | TRBD2 | . | TGTGCCAGCAGCTTGGCTCAACTAGCGGGAGGGGCGCAGTTCTTC | CASSLAQLAGGAQFF
TRBJ2-5 | TRBV18 | TRBD2 | few | TGTGCCAGCTCACCAGCGGGGACTAGCGGGAGAGAGACCCAGTACTTC | CASSPAGTSGRETQYF
TRBJ1-5 | TRBV20-1 | TRBD1 | . | TGCAGTGCTAGAGATGTCGGGACAGGGCATCAGCCCCAGCATTTT | CSARDVGTGHQPQHF
TRBJ2-7 | TRBV9 | . | many | TGTGCCAGCAGCGTAACACCCCGATTGGGCGAGCAGTACTTC | CASSVTPRLGEQYF
TRBJ2-7 | TRBV6-6 | . | many | TGTGCCAGCAGCCCGGACCACTCCTACGAGCAGTACTTC | CASSPDHSYEQYF